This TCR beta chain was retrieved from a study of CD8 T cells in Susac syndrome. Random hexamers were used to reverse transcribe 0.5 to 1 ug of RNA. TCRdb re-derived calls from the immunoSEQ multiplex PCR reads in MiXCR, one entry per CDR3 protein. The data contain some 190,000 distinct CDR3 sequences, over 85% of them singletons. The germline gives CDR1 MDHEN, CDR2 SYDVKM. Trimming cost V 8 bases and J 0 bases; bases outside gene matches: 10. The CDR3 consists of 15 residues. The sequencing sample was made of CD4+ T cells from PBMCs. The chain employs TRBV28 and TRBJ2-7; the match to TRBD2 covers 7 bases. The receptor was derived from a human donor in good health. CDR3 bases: TGTGCCAGCGGGTCGACTAGCCCAGGCTCCTACGAGCAGTACTTC. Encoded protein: CASGSTSPGSYEQYF. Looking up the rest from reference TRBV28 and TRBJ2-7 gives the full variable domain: DVKVTQSSRYLVKRTGEKVFLECVQDMDHENMFWYRQDPGLGLRLIYFSYDVKMKEKGDIPEGYSVSREKKERFSLILESASTNQTSMYLCASGSTSPGSYEQYFGPGTRLTVT.